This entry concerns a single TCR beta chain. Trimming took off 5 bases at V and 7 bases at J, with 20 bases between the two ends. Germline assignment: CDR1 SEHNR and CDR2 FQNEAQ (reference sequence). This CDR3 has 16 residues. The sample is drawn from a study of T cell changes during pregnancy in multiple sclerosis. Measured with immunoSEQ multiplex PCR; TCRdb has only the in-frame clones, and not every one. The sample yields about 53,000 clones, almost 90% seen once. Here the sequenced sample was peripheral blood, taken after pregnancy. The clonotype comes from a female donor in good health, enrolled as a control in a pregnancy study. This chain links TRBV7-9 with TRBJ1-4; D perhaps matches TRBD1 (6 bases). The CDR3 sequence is CASSPHPAGVGEKLFF. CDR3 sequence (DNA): TGTGCCAGCAGCCCCCACCCTGCAGGGGTGGGTGAAAAACTGTTTTTT.